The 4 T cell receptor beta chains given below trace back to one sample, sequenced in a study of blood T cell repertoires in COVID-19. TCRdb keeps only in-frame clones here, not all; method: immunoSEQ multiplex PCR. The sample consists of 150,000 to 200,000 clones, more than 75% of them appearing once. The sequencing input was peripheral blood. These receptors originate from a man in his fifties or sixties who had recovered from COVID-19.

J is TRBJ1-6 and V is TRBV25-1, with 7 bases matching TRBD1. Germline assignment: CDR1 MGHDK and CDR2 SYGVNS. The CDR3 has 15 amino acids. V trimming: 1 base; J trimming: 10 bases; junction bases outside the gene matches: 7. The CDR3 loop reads CASSELDRAHSPLHF. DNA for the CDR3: TGTGCCAGCAGTGAATTAGACAGGGCTCACTCACCCCTCCACTTT.

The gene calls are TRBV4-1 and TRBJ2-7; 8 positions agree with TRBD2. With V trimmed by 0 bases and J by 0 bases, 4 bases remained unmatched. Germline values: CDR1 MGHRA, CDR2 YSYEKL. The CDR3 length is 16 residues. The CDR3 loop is CASSQDAGGNSYEQYF. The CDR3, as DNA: TGCGCCAGCAGCCAAGATGCGGGGGGCAACTCCTACGAGCAGTACTTC.

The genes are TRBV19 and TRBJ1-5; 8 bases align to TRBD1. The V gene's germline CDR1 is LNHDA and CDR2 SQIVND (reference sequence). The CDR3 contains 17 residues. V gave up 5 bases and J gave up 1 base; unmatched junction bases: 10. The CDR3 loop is CASSHTTGEGSNQPQHF. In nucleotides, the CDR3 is TGTGCCAGTAGTCACACGACAGGGGAAGGGAGCAATCAGCCCCAGCATTTT.

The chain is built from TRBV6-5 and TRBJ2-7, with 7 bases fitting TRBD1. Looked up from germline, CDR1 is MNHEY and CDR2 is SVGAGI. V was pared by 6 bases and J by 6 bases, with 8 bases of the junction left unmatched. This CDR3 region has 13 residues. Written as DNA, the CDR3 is TGTGCCAGCAGCGGTAGACAGGGCGGCGAGCAGTACTTC. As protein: CASSGRQGGEQYF.